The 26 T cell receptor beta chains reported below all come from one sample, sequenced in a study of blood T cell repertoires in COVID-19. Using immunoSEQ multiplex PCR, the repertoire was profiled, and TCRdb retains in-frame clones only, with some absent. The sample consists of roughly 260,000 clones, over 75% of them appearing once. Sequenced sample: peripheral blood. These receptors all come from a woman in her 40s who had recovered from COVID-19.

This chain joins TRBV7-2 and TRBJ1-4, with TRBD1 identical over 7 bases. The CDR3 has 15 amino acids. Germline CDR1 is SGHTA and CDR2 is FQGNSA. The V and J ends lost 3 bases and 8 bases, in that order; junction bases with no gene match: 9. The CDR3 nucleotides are TGTGCCAGCAGCTTTCCCAGGGGGGCGGGGGAAAAACTGTTTTTT. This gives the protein CASSFPRGAGEKLFF. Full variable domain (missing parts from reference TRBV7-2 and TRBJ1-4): GAGVSQSPSNKVTEKGKDVELRCDPISGHTALYWYRQSLGQGLEFLIYFQGNSAPDKSGLPSDRFSAERTGGSVSTLTIQRTQQEDSAVYLCASSFPRGAGEKLFFGSGTQLSVL.

For the CDR3, the DNA is TGCGCCAGCAGCTCGGGGGACAGGGGAAACACAGATACGCAGTATTTT. Translating it yields CASSSGDRGNTDTQYF. The J gene is TRBJ2-3, the V gene TRBV5-1; the match to TRBD1 covers 10 bases. The CDR3 contains 16 residues. The trim removed 3 bases at V and 2 bases at J, leaving 6 bases unmatched. Looked up from germline, CDR1 is SGHRS and CDR2 is YFSETQ.

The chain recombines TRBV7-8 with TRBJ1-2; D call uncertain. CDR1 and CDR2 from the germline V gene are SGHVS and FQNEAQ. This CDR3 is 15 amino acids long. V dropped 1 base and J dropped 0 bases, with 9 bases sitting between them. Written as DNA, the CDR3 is TGTGCCAGCAGCTTAGTAGGGAGTGCTAACTATGGCTACACCTTC. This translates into CASSLVGSANYGYTF.

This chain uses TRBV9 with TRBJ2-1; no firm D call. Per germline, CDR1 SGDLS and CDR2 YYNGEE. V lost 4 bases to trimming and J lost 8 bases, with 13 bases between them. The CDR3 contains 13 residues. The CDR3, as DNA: TGTGCCAGCAGCCTTCGTGTTGTAGATGAGCAGTTCTTC. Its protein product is CASSLRVVDEQFF.

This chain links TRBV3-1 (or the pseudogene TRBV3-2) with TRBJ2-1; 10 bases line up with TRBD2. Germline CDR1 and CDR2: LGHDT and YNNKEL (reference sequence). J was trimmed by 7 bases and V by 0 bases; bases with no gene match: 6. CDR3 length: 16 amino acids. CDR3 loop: CASSQDLGLAVNEQFF. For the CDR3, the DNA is TGTGCCAGCAGCCAAGATCTCGGACTAGCGGTAAATGAGCAGTTCTTC.

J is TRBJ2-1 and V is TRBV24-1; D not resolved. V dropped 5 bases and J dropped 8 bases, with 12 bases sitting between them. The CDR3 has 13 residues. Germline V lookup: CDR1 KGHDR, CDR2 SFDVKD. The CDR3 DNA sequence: TGTGCCACCAGTGCACGGGTTGTCGATGAGCAGTTCTTC. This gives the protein CATSARVVDEQFF.

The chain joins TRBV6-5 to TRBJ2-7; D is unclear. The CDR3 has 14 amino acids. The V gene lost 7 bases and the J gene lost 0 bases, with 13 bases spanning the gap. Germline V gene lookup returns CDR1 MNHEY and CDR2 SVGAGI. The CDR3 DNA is TGTGCCAGCACCGCGGTGTCGGACTCCTACGAGCAGTACTTC. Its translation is CASTAVSDSYEQYF.

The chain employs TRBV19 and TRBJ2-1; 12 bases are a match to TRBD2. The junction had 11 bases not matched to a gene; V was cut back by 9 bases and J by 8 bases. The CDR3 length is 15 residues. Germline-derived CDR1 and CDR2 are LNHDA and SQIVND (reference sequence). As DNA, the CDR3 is TGTGCCAGCACGAGACTAGCGGGGGCTAGCTATGAGCAGTTCTTC. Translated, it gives CASTRLAGASYEQFF.

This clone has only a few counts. Written as DNA, the CDR3 is TGTGCCAGTAGTGTCGAACAGGGGGCAAGCAATCAGCCCCAGCATTTT. Translated, it gives CASSVEQGASNQPQHF. The chain carries TRBV19 and TRBJ1-5, with 9 bases aligning to TRBD1. The ends lost 5 bases at V and 1 base at J; junction bases unmatched: 6. From germline, CDR1 is LNHDA and CDR2 SQIVND (reference sequence). The CDR3 has 16 amino acids. Full variable domain (rest looked up from reference TRBV19 and TRBJ1-5): DGGITQSPKYLFRKEGQNVTLSCEQNLNHDAMYWYRQDPGQGLRLIYYSQIVNDFQKGDIAEGYSVSREKKESFPLTVTSAQKNPTAFYLCASSVEQGASNQPQHFGDGTRLSIL.

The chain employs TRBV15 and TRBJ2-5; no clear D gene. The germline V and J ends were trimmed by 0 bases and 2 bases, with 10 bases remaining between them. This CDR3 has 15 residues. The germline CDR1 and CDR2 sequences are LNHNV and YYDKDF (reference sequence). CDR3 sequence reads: CATSRDPSGQETQYF. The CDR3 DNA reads TGTGCCACCAGCAGAGATCCATCAGGACAAGAGACCCAGTACTTC.

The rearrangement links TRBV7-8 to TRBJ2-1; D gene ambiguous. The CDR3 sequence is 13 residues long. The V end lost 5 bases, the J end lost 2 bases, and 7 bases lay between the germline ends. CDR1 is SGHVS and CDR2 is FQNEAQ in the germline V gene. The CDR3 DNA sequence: TGTGCCAGCAGCCCCCTCCCCTACAATGAGCAGTTCTTC. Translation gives CASSPLPYNEQFF.

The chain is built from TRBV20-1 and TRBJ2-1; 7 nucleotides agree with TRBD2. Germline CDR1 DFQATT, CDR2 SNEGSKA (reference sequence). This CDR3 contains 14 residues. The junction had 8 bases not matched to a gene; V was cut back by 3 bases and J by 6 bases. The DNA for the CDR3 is TGCAGTGCTAGTATAGCGGGCCTCATCAATGAGCAGTTCTTC. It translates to CSASIAGLINEQFF.

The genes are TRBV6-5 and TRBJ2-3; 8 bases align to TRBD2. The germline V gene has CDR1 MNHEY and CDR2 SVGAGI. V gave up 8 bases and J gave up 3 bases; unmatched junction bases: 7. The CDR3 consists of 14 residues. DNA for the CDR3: TGTGCCAGCTACGCGGGGGGAGGGACAGATACGCAGTATTTT. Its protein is CASYAGGGTDTQYF.

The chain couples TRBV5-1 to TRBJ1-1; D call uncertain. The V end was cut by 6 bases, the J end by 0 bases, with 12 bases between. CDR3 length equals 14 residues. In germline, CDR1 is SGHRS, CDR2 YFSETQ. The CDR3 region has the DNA TGCGCCAGCAAACCGGGGTTAGTGAACACTGAAGCTTTCTTT. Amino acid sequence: CASKPGLVNTEAFF.

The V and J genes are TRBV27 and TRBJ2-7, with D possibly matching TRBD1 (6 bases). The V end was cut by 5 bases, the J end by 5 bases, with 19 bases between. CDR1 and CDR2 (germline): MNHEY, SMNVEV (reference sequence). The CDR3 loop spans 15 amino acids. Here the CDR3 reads CASSPGTKGVNEQYF. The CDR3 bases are TGTGCCAGCAGTCCCGGGACAAAAGGGGTCAACGAGCAGTACTTC.

The CDR3 sequence is CATSDFPHYEQYF. The DNA of the CDR3 is TGTGCCACCAGTGATTTTCCCCACTACGAGCAGTACTTC. The rearrangement uses TRBV24-1 and TRBJ2-7; no reliable D call. Trimming removed 1 base from V and 3 bases from J, with 6 bases in between. This CDR3 spans 13 amino acids. The germline gives CDR1 KGHDR, CDR2 SFDVKD.

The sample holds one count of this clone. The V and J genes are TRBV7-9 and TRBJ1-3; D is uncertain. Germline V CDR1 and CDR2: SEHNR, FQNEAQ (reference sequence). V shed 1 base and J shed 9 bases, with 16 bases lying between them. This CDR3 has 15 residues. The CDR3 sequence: CASSLVTRPGSTIYF. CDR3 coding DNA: TGTGCCAGCAGCTTAGTCACACGGCCCGGGAGCACCATATATTTT. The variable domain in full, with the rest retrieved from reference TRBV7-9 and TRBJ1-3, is DTGVSQNPRHKITKRGQNVTFRCDPISEHNRLYWYRQTLGQGPEFLTYFQNEAQLEKSRLLSDRFSAERPKGSFSTLEIQRTEQGDSAMYLCASSLVTRPGSTIYFGEGSWLTVV.

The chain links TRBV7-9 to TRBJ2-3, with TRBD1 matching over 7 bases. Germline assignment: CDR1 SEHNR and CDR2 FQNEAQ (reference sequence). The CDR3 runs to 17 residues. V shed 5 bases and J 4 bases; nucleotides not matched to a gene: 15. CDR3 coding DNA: TGTGCCAGCAGCCCAGTCTTCTACAGGGGTGGTGCAGATACGCAGTATTTT. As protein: CASSPVFYRGGADTQYF.

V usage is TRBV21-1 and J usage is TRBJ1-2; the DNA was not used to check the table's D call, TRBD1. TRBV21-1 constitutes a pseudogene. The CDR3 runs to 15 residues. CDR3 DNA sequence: TGTGCCAGCAGCCCCCACCGGGACAGGGACTATGGCTACACCTTC. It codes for CASSPHRDRDYGYTF.

This CDR3 reads CAISGVSGQPQHF. DNA of the CDR3: TGTGCCATCAGTGGAGTGTCAGGTCAGCCCCAGCATTTT. The rearrangement uses TRBV10-3 and TRBJ1-5; D gene unclear. Germline CDR1 reads ENHRY; CDR2 reads SYGVKD. The CDR3 totals 13 residues. Trimming took 4 bases from V and 6 from J, leaving 10 bases between them.

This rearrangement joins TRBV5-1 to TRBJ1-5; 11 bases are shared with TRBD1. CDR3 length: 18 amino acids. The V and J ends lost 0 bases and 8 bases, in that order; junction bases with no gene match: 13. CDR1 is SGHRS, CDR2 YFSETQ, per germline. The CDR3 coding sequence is TGCGCCAGCAGCTTGGAACCTAGGGGACAGGGGGATCCCAAGCCCCAGCATTTT. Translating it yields CASSLEPRGQGDPKPQHF.

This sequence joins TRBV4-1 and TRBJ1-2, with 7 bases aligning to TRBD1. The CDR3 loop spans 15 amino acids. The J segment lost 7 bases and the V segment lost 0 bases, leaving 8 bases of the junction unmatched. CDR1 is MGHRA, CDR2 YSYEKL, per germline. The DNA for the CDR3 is TGCGCCAGCAGCCAAGATGACAGGGCAGGGGTTGGCTACACCTTC. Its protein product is CASSQDDRAGVGYTF.

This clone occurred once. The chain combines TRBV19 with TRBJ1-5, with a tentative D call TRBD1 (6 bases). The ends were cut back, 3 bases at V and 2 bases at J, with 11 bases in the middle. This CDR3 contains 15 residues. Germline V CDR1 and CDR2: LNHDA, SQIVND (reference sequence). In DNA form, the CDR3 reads TGTGCCAGTAGTATCCAATGGACAGGCAATCAGCCCCAGCATTTT. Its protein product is CASSIQWTGNQPQHF.

The CDR3 loop is CAWSLPGANVLTF. As DNA, the CDR3 is TGTGCCTGGAGTCTACCCGGGGCCAACGTCCTGACTTTC. V usage is TRBV30 and J usage is TRBJ2-6; D is unclear. Germline CDR1 GTSNPN, CDR2 SVGIG (reference sequence). V was shortened by 2 bases and J by 4 bases, with 6 bases between the two germline ends. This CDR3 contains 13 residues.

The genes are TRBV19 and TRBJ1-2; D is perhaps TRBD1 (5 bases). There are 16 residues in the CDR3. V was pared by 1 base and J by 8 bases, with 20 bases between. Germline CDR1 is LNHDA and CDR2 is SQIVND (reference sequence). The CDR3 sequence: CASSIVRTLLDGGYTF. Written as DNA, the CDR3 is TGTGCCAGTAGTATAGTCCGGACACTCCTCGACGGAGGCTACACCTTC.

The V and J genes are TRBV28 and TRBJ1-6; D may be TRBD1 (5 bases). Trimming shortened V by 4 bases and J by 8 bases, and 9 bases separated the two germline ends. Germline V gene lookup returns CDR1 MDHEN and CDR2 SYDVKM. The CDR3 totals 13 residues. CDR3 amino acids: CASSSGGHSPLHF. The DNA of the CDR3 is TGTGCCAGCAGTTCCGGGGGACATTCACCCCTCCACTTT.